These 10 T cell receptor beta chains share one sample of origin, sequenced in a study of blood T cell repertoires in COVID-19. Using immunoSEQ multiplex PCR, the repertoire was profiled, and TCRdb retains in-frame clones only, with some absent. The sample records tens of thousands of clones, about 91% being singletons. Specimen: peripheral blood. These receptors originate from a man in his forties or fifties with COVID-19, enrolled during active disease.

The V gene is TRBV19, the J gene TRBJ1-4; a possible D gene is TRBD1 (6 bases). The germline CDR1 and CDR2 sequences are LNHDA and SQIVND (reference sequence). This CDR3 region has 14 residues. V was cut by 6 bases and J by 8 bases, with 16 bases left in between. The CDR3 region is CASRAQGRGEKLFF. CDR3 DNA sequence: TGTGCCAGTAGGGCCCAGGGGAGAGGCGAAAAACTGTTTTTT.

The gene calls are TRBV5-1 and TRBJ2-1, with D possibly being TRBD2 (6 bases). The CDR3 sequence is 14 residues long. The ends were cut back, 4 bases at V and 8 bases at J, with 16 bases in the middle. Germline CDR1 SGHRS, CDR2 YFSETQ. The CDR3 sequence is CASSGGTVTYEQFF. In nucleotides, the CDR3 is TGCGCCAGCAGCGGCGGGACGGTTACGTATGAGCAGTTCTTC.

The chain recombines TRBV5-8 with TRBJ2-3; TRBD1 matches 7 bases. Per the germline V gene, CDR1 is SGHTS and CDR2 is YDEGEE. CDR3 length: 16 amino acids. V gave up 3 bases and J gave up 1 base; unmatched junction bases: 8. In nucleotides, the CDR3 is TGTGCCAGCAGCTCCGAACAGGGGCCTGGCACAGATACGCAGTATTTT. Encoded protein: CASSSEQGPGTDTQYF.

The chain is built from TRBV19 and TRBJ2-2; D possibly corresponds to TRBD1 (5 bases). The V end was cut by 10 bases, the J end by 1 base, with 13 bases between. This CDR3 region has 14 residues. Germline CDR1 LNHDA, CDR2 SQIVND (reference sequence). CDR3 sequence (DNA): TGTGCCACCCACTTAACAGGGAACACCGGGGAGCTGTTTTTT. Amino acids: CATHLTGNTGELFF.

DNA for the CDR3: TGTGCCTGGAGTGTACCAGCGGGAGTTTATACGCAGTATTTT. It translates to CAWSVPAGVYTQYF. The rearrangement links TRBV30 to TRBJ2-3; 8 nucleotides match TRBD2. The CDR3 is 14 amino acids. The germline gives CDR1 GTSNPN, CDR2 SVGIG (reference sequence). Trimming took 0 bases from V and 7 from J; bases not matched to a gene: 6.

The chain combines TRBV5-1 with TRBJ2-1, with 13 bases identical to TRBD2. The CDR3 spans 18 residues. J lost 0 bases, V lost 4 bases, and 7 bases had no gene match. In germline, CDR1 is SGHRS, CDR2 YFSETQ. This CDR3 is CASSPRTSGGGSYNEQFF. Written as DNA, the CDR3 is TGCGCCAGCAGCCCTCGGACTAGCGGGGGAGGCTCCTACAATGAGCAGTTCTTC. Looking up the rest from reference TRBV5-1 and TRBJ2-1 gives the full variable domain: KAGVTQTPRYLIKTRGQQVTLSCSPISGHRSVSWYQQTPGQGLQFLFEYFSETQRNKGNFPGRFSGRQFSNSRSEMNVSTLELGDSALYLCASSPRTSGGGSYNEQFFGPGTRLTVL.

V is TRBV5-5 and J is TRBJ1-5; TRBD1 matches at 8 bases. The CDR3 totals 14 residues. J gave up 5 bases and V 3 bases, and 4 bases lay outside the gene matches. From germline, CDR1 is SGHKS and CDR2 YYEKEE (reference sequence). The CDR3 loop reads CASSSGQGHQPQHF. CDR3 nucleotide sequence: TGTGCCAGCAGCTCAGGACAGGGCCATCAGCCCCAGCATTTT.

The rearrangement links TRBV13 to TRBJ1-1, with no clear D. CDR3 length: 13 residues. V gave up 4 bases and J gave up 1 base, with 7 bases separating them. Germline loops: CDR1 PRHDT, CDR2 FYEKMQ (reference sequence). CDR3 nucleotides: TGTGCCAGCAGCTCCAGTCAGAACACTGAAGCTTTCTTT. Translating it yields CASSSSQNTEAFF.

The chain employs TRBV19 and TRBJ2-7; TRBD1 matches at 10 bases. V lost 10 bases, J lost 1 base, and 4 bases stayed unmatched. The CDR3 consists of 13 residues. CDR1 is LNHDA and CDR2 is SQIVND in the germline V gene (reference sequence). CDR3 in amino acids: CATRDRGSYEQYF. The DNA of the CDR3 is TGTGCCACCCGGGACAGGGGATCCTACGAGCAGTACTTC.

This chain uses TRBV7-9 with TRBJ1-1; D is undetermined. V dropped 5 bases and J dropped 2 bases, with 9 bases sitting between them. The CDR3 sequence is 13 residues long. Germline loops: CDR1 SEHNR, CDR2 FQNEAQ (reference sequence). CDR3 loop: CASSLGSNTEAFF. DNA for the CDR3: TGTGCCAGCAGCCTTGGCAGTAACACTGAAGCTTTCTTT.